The TCR beta chain described here comes from a study of blood T cell repertoires in COVID-19. The germline V gene has CDR1 MNHEY and CDR2 SMNVEV (reference sequence). This CDR3 is built from 15 residues. Trimming removed 4 bases from V and 6 bases from J; junction bases left unmatched: 3. Measured with immunoSEQ multiplex PCR; TCRdb has only the in-frame clones, and not every one. The table records roughly 200,000 clones, roughly 84% of them present only once. This sequence originates from a young man in a cohort exposed to, infected with or recovered from COVID-19 (not recorded which). The sample comprised PBMCs or T cells enriched from blood (not recorded which). V usage is TRBV27 and J usage is TRBJ2-1, with 13 nucleotides matching TRBD2. CDR3 DNA: TGTGCCAGCAGTTCATGGACTAGCGGGAGCAATGAGCAGTTCTTC. Protein product: CASSSWTSGSNEQFF.